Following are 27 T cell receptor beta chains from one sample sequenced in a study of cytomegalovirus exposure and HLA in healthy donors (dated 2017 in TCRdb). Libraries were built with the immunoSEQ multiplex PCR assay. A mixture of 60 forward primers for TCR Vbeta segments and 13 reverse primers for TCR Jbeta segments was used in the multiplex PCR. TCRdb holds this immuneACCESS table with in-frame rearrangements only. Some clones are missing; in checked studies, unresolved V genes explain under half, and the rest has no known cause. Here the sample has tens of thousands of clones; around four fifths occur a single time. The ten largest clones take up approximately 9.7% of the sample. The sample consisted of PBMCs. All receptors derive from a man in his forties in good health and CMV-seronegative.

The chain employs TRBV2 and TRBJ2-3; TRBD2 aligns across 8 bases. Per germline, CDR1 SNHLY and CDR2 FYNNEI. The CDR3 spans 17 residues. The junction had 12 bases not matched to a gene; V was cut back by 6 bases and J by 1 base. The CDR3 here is CASRGPGLAGRTDTQYF. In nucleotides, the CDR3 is TGTGCCAGCAGAGGTCCAGGGCTAGCGGGCCGCACAGATACGCAGTATTTT.

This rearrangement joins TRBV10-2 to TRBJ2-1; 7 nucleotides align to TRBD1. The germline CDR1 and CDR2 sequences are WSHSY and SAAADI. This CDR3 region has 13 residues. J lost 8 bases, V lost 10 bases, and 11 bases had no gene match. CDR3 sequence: CATSPQGGDEQFF. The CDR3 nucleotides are TGCGCCACCTCTCCCCAAGGGGGCGATGAGCAGTTCTTC.

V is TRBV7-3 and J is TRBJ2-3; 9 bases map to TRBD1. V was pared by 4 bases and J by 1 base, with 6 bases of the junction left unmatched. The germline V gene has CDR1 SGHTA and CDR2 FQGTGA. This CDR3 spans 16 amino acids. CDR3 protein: CASSSQGARGTDTQYF. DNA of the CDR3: TGTGCCAGCAGCTCACAGGGGGCGCGAGGCACAGATACGCAGTATTTT.

The CDR3 sequence is CAVGQGSTYNEQFF. CDR3 in DNA: TGTGCCGTTGGGCAGGGCAGCACCTACAATGAGCAGTTCTTC. V and J are TRBV6-5 and TRBJ2-1; D perhaps matches TRBD1 (5 bases). The CDR3 consists of 14 residues. V was shortened by 11 bases and J by 2 bases, with 16 bases between the two germline ends. Germline-derived CDR1 and CDR2 are MNHEY and SVGAGI.

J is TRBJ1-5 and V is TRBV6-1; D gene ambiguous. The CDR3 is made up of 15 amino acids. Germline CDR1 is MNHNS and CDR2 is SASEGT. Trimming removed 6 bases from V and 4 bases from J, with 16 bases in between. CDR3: CASRPTPLLNQPQHF. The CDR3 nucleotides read TGTGCCAGCAGGCCAACTCCCCTTCTGAATCAGCCCCAGCATTTT.

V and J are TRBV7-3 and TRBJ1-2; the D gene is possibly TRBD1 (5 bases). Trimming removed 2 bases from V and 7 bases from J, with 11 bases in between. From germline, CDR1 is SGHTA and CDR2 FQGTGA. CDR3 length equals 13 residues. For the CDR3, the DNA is TGTGCCAGCAGCTTATCGGGGGGTTCTGGCTACACCTTC. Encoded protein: CASSLSGGSGYTF.

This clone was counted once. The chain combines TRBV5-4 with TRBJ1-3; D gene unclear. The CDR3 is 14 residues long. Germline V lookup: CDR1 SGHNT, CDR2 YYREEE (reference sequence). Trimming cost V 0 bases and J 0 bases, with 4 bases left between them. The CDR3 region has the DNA TGTGCCAGCAGCTTGGGTAGCTCTGGAAACACCATATATTTT. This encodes CASSLGSSGNTIYF.

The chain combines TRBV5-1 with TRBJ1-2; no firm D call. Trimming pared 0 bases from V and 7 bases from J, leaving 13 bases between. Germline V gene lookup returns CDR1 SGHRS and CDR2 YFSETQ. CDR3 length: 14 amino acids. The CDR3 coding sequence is TGCGCCAGCAGCTTGGCCTATGAAGCGCGTGGCTACACCTTC. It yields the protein CASSLAYEARGYTF.

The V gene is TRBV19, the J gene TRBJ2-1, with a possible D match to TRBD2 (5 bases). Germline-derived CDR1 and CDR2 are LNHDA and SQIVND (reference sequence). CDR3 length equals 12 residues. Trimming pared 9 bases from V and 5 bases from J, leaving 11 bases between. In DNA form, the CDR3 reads TGTGCCAGCACTAGACGAAACAATGAGCAGTTCTTC. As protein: CASTRRNNEQFF.

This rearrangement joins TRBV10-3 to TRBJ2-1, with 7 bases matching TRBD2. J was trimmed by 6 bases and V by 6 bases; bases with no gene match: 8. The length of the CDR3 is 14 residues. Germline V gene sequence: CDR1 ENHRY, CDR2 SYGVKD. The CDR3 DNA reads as TGTGCCATCAGACGGGCTAGCGGCTCCAATGAGCAGTTCTTC. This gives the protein CAIRRASGSNEQFF.

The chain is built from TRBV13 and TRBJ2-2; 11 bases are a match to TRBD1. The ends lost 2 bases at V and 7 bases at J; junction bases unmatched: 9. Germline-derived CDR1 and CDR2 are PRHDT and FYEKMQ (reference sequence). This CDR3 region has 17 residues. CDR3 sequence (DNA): TGTGCCAGCAGCTTAAGTTCGGACAGGGGGCTGGGCGGGGAGCTGTTTTTT. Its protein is CASSLSSDRGLGGELFF.

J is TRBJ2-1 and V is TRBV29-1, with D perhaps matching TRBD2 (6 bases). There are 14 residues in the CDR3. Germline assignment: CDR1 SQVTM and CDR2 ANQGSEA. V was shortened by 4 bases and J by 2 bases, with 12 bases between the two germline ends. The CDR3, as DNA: TGCAGCGTTGGTGCGGGACTCACCTACAATGAGCAGTTCTTC. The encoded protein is CSVGAGLTYNEQFF.

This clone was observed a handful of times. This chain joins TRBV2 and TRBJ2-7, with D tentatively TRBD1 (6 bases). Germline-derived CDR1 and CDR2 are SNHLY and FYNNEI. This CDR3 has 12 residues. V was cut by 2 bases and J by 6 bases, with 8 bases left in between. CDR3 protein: CASSENRAEQYF. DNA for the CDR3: TGTGCCAGCAGTGAAAACAGGGCCGAGCAGTACTTC.

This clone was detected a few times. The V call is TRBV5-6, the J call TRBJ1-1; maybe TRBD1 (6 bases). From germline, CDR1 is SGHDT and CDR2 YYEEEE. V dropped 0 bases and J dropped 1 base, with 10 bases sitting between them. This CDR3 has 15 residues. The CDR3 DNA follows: TGTGCCAGCAGCTTGGTAGGGACACCGAACACTGAAGCTTTCTTT. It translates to CASSLVGTPNTEAFF.

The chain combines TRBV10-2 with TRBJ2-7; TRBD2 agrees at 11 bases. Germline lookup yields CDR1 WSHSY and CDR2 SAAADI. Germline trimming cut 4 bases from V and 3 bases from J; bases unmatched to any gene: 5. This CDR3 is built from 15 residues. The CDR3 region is CASSGRLAGIYEQYF. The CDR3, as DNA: TGCGCCAGCAGTGGGAGACTAGCGGGGATCTACGAGCAGTACTTC.

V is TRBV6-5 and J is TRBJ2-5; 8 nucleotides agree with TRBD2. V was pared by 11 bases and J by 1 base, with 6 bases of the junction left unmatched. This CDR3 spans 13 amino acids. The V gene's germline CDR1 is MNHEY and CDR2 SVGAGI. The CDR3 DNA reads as TGTGCCGCCCGGGGGGGCCTCCAAGAGACCCAGTACTTC. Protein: CAARGGLQETQYF.

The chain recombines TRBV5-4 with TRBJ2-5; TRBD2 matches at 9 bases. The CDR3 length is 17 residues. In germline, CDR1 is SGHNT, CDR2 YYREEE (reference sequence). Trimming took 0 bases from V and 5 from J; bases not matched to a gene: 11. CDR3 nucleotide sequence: TGTGCCAGCAGCTTGGGCGGGCGCGGGGGGGGCCGGGAGACCCAGTACTTC. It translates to CASSLGGRGGGRETQYF.

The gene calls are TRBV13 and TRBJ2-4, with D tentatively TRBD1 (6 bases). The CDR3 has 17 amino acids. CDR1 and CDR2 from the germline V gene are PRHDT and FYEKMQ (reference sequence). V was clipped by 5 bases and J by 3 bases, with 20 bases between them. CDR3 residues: CASSPRRQRTVKNIQYF. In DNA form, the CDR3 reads TGTGCCAGCAGCCCCCGGAGACAGCGGACAGTCAAAAACATTCAGTACTTC.

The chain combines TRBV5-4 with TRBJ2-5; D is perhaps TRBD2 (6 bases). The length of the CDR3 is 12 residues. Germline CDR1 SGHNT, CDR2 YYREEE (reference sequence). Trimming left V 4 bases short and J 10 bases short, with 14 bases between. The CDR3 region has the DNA TGTGCCAGCAGCATCGACACGGGAGACCAGTACTTC. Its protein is CASSIDTGDQYF.

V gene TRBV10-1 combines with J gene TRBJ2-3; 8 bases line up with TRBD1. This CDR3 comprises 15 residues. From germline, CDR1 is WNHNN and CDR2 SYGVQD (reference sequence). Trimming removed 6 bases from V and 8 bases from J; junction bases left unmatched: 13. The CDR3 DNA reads TGCGCCAGCAGCGTGACAGGGGATGGTTCGGGTACGCAGTATTTT. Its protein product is CASSVTGDGSGTQYF.

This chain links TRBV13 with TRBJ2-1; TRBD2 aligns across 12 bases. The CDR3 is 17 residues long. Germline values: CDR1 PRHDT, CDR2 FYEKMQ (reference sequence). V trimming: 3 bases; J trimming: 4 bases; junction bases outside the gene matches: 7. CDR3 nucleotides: TGTGCCAGCAGCTTGGGAGCTAGCGGGGGGGCGTACAATGAGCAGTTCTTC. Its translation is CASSLGASGGAYNEQFF.

CDR3 sequence (DNA): TGTGCCAGCGGGGCTGGCTCTGGAAACACCATATATTTT. It is translated as CASGAGSGNTIYF. The chain recombines TRBV28 with TRBJ1-3; TRBD1 might be the D (5 bases). Germline V gene sequence: CDR1 MDHEN, CDR2 SYDVKM. The CDR3 is 13 residues long. V lost 8 bases and J 0 bases, leaving 8 bases between the germline ends.

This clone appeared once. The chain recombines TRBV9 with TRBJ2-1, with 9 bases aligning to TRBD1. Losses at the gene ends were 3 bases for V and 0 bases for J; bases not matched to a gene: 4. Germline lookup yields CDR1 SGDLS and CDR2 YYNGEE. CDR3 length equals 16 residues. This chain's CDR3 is CASSEGTGSSYNEQFF. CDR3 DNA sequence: TGTGCCAGCAGCGAAGGGACAGGGAGCTCCTACAATGAGCAGTTCTTC.

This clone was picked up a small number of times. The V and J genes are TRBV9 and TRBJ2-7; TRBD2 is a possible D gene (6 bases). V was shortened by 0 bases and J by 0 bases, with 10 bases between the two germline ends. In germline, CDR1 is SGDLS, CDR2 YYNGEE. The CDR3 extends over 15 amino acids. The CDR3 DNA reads TGTGCCAGCAGCGTAGGCGGGGACTCCTCCTACGAGCAGTACTTC. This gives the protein CASSVGGDSSYEQYF. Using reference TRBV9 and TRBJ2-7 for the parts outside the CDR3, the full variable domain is DSGVTQTPKHLITATGQRVTLRCSPRSGDLSVYWYQQSLDQGLQFLIQYYNGEERAKGNILERFSAQQFPDLHSELNLSSLELGDSALYFCASSVGGDSSYEQYFGPGTRLTVT.

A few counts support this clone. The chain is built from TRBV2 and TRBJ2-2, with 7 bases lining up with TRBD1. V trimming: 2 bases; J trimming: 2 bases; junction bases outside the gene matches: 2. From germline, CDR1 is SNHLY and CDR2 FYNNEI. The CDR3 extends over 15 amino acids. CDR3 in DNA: TGTGCCAGCAGTGAACACAGGGGCAACACCGGGGAGCTGTTTTTT. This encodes CASSEHRGNTGELFF.

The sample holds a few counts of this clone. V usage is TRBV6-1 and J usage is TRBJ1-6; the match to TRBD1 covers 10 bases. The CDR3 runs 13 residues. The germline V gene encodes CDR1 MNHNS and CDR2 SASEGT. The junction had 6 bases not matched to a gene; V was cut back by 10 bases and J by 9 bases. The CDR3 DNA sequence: TGTGCCATCTCCGGGACAGGGGTTTCACCCCTCCACTTT. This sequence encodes CAISGTGVSPLHF.

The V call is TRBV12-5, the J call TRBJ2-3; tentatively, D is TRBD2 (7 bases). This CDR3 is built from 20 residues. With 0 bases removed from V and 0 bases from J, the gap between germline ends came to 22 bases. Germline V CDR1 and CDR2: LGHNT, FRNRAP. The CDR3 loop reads CASGLVPGGLILPSTDTQYF. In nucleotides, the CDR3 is TGTGCTAGTGGTTTGGTACCCGGGGGGCTGATCCTCCCGAGCACAGATACGCAGTATTTT.